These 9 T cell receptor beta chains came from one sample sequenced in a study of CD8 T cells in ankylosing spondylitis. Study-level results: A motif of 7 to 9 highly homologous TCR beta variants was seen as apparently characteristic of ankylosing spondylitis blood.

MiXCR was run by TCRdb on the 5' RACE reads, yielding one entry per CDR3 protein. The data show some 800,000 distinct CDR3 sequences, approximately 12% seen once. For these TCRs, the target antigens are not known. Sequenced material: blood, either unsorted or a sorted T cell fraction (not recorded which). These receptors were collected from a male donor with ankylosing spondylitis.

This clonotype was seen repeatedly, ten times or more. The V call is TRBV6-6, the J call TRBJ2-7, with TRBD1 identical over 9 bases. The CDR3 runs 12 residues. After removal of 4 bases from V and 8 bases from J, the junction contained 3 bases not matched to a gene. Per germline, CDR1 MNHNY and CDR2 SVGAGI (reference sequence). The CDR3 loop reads CASSFGTGQQYF. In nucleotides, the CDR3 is TGTGCCAGCAGTTTCGGGACAGGGCAGCAGTACTTC.

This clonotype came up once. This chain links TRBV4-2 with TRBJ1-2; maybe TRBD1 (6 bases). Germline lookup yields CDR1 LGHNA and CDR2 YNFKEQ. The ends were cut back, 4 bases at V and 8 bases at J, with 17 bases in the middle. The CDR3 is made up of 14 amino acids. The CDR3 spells CASSPGGRGGGYTF. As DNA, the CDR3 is TGTGCCAGCAGCCCCGGGGGCAGGGGCGGAGGCTACACCTTC.

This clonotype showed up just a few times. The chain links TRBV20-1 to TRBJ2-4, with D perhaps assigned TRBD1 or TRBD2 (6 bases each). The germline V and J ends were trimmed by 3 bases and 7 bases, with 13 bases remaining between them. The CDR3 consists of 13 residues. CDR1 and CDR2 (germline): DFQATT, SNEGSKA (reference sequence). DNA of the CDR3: TGCAGTGCTAGGGGGGGAACAGGGAACATTCAGTACTTC. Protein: CSARGGTGNIQYF.

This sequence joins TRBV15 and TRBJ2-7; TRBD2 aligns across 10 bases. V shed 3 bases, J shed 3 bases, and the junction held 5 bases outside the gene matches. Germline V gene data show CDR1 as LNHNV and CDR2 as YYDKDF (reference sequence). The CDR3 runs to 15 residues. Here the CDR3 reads CATSSPGLASYEQYF. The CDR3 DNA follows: TGTGCCACCAGCAGCCCGGGACTAGCGAGCTACGAGCAGTACTTC.

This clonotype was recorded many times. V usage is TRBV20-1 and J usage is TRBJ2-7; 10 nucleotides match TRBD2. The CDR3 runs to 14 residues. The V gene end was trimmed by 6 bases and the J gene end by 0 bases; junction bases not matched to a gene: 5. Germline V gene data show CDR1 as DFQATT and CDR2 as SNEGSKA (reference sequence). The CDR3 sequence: CSAHLAGVSYEQYF. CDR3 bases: TGCAGTGCGCACCTAGCGGGGGTCTCCTACGAGCAGTACTTC.

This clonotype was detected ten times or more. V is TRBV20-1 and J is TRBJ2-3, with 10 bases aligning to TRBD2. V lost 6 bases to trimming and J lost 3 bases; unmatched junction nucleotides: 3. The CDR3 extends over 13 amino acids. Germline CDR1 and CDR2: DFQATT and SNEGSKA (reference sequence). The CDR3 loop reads CSAEAGGTDTQYF. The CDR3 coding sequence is TGCAGTGCCGAAGCGGGGGGGACAGATACGCAGTATTTT.

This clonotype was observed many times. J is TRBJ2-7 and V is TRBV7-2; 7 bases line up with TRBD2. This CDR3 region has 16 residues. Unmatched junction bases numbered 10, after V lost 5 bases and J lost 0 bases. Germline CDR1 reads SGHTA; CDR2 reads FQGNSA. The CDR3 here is CASSPTGTTFSYEQYF. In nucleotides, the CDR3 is TGTGCCAGCAGCCCTACCGGGACTACATTCTCCTACGAGCAGTACTTC.

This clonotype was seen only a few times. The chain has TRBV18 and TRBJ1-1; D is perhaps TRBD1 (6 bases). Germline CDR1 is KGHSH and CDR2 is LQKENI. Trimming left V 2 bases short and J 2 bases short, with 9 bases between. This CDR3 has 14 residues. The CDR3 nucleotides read TGTGCCAGCTCACCAGAACAGGGAAACACTGAAGCTTTCTTT. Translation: CASSPEQGNTEAFF.

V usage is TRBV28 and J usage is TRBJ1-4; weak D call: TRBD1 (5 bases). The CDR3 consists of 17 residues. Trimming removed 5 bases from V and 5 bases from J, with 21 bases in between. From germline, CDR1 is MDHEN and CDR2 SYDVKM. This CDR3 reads CASSGTSGEVPNEKLFF. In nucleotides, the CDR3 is TGTGCCAGCAGTGGGACTAGTGGGGAAGTTCCGAATGAAAAACTGTTTTTT.